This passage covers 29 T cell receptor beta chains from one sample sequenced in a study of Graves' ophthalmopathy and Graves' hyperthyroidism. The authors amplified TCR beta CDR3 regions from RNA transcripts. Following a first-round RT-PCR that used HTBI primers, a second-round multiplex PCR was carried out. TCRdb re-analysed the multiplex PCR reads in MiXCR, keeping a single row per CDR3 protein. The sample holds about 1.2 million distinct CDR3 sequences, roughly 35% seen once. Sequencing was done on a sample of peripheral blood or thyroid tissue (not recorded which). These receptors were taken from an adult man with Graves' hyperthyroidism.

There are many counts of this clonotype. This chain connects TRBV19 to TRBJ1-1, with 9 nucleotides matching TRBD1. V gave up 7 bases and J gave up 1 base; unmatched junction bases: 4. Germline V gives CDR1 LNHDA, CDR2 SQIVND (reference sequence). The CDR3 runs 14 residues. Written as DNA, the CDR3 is TGTGCCAGTACCCGGGGACAGGGGAACACTGAAGCTTTCTTT. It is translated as CASTRGQGNTEAFF.

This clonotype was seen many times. The CDR3 sequence is CASSLGKGVYTF. CDR3 coding DNA: TGTGCCAGCAGTTTAGGAAAGGGGGTTTACACCTTC. The chain joins TRBV12-3 or TRBV12-4 to TRBJ1-2; D may be TRBD1 (6 bases). The CDR3 is 12 amino acids. Trimming cost V 1 base and J 11 bases, with 11 bases left between them.

Here the CDR3 DNA reads TGTGCCAGACTAGCGGGAGCTCCGTCCTACGAGCAGTACTTC. Its translation is CARLAGAPSYEQYF. The gene calls are TRBV25-1 and TRBJ2-7, with 11 bases that match TRBD2. This CDR3 is 14 amino acids long. Germline V CDR1 and CDR2: MGHDK, SYGVNS. V shed 9 bases, J shed 1 base, and the junction held 5 bases outside the gene matches.

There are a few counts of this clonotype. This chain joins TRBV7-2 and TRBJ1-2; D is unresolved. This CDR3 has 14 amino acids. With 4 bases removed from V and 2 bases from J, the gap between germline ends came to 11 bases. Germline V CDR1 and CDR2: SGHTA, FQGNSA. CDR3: CASSSQDGNYGYTF. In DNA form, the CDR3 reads TGTGCCAGCAGCTCCCAGGACGGAAACTATGGCTACACCTTC.

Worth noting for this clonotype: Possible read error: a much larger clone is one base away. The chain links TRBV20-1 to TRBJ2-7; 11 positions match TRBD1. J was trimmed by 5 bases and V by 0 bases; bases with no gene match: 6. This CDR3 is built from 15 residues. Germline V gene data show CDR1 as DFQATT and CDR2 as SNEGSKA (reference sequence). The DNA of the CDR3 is TGCAGTGCTAGAGATAGTGGACAGGGGGCAGACGAGCAGTACTTC. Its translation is CSARDSGQGADEQYF.

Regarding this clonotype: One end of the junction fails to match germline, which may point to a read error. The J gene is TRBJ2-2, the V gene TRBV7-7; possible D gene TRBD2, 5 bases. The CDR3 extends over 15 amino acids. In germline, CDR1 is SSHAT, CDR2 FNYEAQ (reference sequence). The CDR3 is CASSRGQTRSGELFF. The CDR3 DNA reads TGTGCTAGCAGCCGCGGGCAGACCCGATCCGGGGAGCTGTTTTTT.

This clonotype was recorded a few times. The CDR3 DNA follows: TGCAGCGCCCCACTTAGTTATGGCTACACCTTC. This codes for CSAPLSYGYTF. The genes are TRBV29-1 and TRBJ1-2; D is undetermined. The CDR3 extends over 11 amino acids. Deletions cut 7 bases from V and 5 bases from J, with 11 bases between. Germline CDR1 is SQVTM and CDR2 is ANQGSEA.

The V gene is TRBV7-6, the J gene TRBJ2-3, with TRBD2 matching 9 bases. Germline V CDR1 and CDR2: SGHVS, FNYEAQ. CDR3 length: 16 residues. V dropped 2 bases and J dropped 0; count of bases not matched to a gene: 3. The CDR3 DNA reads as TGTGCCAGCAGCTTACACACTAGCGGGAGCACAGATACGCAGTATTTT. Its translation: CASSLHTSGSTDTQYF.

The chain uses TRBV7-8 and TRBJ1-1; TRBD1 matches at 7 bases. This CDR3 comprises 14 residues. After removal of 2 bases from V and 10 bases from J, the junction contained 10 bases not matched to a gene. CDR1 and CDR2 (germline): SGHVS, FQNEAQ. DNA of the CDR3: TGTGCCAGCAGCTTACTTGGACAGGTCCCCACAGCTTTCTTT. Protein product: CASSLLGQVPTAFF.

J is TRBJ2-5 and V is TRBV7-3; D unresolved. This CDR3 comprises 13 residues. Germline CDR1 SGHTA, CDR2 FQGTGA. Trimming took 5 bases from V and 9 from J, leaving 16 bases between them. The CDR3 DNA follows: TGTGCCAGCAGCCGCGGATCTGATCAGCCCCAGTACTTC. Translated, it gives CASSRGSDQPQYF.

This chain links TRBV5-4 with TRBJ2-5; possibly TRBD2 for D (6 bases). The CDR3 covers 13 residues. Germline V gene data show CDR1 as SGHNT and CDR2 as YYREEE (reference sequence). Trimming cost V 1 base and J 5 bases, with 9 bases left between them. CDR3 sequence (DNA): TGTGCCAGCAGCTTGCGGGGGTATGAGACCCAGTACTTC. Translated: CASSLRGYETQYF.

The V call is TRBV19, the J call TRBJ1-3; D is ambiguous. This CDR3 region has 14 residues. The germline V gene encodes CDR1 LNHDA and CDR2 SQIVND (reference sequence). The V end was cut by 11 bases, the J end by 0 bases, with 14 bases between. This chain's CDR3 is CAGANQISGNTIYF. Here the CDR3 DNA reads TGTGCCGGTGCGAATCAGATCTCTGGAAACACCATATATTTT.

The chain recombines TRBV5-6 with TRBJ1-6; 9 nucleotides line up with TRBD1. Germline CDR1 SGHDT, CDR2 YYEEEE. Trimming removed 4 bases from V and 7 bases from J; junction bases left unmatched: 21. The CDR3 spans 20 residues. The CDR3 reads CASSPGQGRERYQINSPLHF. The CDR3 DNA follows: TGTGCCAGCAGCCCAGGACAGGGGCGAGAACGATATCAGATCAATTCACCCCTCCACTTT. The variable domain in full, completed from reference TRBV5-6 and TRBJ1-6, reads DAGVTQSPTHLIKTRGQQVTLRCSPKSGHDTVSWYQQALGQGPQFIFQYYEEEERQRGNFPDRFSGHQFPNYSSELNVNALLLGDSALYLCASSPGQGRERYQINSPLHFGNGTRLTVT.

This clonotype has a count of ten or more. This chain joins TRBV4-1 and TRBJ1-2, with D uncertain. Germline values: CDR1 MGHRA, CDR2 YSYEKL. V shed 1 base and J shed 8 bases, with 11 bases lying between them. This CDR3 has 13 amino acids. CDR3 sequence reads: CASSQVDVEGYTF. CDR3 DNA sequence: TGCGCCAGCAGCCAAGTGGATGTGGAGGGCTACACCTTC.

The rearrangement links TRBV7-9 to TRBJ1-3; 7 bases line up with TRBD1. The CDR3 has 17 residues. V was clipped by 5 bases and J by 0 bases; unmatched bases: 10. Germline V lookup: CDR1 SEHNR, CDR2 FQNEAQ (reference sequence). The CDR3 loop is CASSPDRDRRSGNTIYF. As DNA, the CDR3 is TGTGCCAGCAGCCCAGACAGGGACCGGCGCTCTGGAAACACCATATATTTT.

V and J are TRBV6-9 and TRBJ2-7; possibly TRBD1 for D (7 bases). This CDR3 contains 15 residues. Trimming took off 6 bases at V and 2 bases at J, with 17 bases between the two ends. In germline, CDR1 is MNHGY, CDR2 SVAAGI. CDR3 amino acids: CASSYLQGGTYEQYF. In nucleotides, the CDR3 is TGTGCCAGCAGCTACCTGCAGGGGGGTACCTACGAGCAGTACTTC.

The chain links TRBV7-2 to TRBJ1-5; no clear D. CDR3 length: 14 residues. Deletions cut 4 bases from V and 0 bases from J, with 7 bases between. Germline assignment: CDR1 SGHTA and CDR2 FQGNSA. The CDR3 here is CASSSAHSNQPQHF. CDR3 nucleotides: TGTGCCAGCAGCTCAGCCCATAGCAATCAGCCCCAGCATTTT.

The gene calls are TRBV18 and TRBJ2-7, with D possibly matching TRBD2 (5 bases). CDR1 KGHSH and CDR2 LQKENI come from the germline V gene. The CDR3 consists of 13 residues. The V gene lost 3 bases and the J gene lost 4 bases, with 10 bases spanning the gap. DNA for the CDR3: TGTGCCAGCTCACCGCCAGGACTTTACGAGCAGTACTTC. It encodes CASSPPGLYEQYF.

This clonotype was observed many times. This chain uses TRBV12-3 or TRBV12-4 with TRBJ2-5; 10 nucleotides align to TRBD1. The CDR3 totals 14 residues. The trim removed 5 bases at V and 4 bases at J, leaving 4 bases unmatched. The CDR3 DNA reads TGTGCCAGCAGTCCCGGGACAGGGGTAGAGACCCAGTACTTC. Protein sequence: CASSPGTGVETQYF.

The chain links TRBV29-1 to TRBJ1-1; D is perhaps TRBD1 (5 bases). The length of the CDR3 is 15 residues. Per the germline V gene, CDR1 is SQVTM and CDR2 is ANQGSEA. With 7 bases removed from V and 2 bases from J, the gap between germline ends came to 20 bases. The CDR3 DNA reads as TGCAGCGCAGACCGGGACCGAGAGCCTAACACTGAAGCTTTCTTT. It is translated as CSADRDREPNTEAFF.

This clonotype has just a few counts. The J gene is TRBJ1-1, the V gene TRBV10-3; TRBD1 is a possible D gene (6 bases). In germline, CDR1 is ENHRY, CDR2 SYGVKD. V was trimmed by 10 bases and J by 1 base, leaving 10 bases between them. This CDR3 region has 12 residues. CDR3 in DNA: TGTGCCACCGTGACAGGGAACACTGAAGCTTTCTTT. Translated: CATVTGNTEAFF.

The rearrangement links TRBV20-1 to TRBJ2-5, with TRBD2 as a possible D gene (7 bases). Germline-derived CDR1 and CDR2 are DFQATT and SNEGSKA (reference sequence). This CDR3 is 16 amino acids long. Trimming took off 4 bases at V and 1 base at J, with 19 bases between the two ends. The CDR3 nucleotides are TGCAGTGCTAACAGGGTTCTAGCGGCTATCCAAGAGACCCAGTACTTC. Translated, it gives CSANRVLAAIQETQYF.

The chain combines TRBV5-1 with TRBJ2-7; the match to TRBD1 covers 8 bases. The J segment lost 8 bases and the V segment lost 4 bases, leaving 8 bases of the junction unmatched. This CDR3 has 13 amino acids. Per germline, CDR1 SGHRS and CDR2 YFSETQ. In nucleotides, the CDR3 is TGCGCCAGCAGCCAGACGGACAGGGTTAAGCAGTACTTC. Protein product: CASSQTDRVKQYF.

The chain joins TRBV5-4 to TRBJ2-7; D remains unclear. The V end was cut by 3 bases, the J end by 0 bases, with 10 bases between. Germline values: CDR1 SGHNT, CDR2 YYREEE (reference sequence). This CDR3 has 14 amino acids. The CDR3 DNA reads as TGTGCCAGCAGCTCCGCATGGAGCTCCTACGAGCAGTACTTC. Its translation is CASSSAWSSYEQYF.

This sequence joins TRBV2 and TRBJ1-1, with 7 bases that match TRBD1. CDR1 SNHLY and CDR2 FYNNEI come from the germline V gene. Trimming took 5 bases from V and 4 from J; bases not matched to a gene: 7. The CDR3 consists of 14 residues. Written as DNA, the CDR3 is TGTGCCAGCAGTTCGACAGGGATGTCCACTGAAGCTTTCTTT. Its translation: CASSSTGMSTEAFF.

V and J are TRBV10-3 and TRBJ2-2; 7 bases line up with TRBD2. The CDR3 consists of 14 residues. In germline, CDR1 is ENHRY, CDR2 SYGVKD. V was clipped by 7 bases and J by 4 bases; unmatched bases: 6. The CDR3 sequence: CAITVGGITGELFF. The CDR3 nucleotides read TGTGCCATCACCGTCGGGGGGATCACCGGGGAGCTGTTTTTT.

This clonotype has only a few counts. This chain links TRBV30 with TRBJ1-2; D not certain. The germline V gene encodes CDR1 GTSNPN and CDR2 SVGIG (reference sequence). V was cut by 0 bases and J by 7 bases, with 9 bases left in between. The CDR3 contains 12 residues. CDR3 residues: CAWSVKWGGYTF. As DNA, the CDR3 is TGTGCCTGGAGTGTTAAATGGGGTGGCTACACCTTC.

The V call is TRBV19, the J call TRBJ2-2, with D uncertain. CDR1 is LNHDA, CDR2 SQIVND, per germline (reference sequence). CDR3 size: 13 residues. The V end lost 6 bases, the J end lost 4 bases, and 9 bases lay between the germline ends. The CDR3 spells CASRISTTGELFF. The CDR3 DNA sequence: TGTGCCAGTAGAATTAGCACCACCGGGGAGCTGTTTTTT.

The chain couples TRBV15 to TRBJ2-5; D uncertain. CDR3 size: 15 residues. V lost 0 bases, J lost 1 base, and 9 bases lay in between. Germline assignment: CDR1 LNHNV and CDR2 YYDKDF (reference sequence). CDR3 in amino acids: CATSRDPRTQETQYF. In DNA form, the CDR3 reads TGTGCCACCAGCAGAGATCCTCGGACCCAAGAGACCCAGTACTTC.